The rows below give T cell receptor beta chains drawn from one sample of a study of cytomegalovirus exposure and HLA in healthy donors. Repertoires were generated with immunoSEQ multiplex PCR, while TCRdb's copy carries only in-frame clones and drops some. The sample records 150,000 to 200,000 clones, around 80% being singletons. The source material was PBMCs. These receptors all come from a middle-aged woman in good health and CMV-seropositive. Each CDR3 is given with its conserved first and last residue. A D gene is named only where the DNA matches it firmly. The listing skips clone size in some rows; elsewhere it reads once, few, many or a size class.

v_call	j_call	clone_size	cdr3_length	d_call	cdr3_aa	cdr3_nt
TRBV29-1	TRBJ2-3	-	16	-	CSVNPGLLTSTDTQYF	TGCAGCGTTAACCCCGGACTACTAACCAGCACAGATACGCAGTATTTT
TRBV4-1	TRBJ1-2	-	14	TRBD1	CASSQVTGNYGYTF	TGCGCCAGCAGCCAAGTGACAGGGAACTATGGCTACACCTTC
TRBV28	TRBJ1-3	-	16	TRBD1	CASSPSVDRAGNTIYF	TGTGCCAGCAGCCCCTCCGTAGACAGGGCTGGAAACACCATATATTTT
TRBV5-1	TRBJ2-1	-	15	TRBD1	CASSAGTVSYNEQFF	TGCGCCAGCAGCGCCGGGACAGTCTCCTACAATGAGCAGTTCTTC
TRBV30	TRBJ1-5	-	15	-	CAWSVRAGENQPQHF	TGTGCCTGGAGTGTACGGGCAGGGGAGAATCAGCCCCAGCATTTT
TRBV14	TRBJ2-1	few	17	-	CASSHPRGGAVIDEQFF	TGTGCCAGCAGCCACCCGCGTGGGGGGGCCGTAATAGATGAGCAGTTCTTC
TRBV6-5	TRBJ1-1	few	14	TRBD1	CASRTGPQNTEAFF	TGTGCCAGCAGGACAGGGCCCCAGAACACTGAAGCTTTCTTT
TRBV27	TRBJ2-3	-	16	TRBD1	CASSLGVGQGTDTQYF	TGTGCCAGCAGTTTAGGGGTGGGACAGGGCACAGATACGCAGTATTTT
TRBV7-8	TRBJ1-2	few	15	TRBD1	CASSPTGYGAYGYTF	TGTGCCAGCAGCCCGACAGGGTATGGGGCATATGGCTACACCTTC
TRBV10-1	TRBJ2-4	-	16	TRBD1	CASSELGQLAKNIQYF	TGCGCCAGCAGTGAGTTGGGACAGCTAGCCAAAAACATTCAGTACTTC
TRBV11-2	TRBJ2-7	-	15	-	CASSLDGGADYEQYF	TGTGCCAGCAGCTTAGATGGAGGGGCGGACTACGAGCAGTACTTC
TRBV13	TRBJ2-7	once	14	-	CASSQATRSYEQYF	TGTGCCAGCAGCCAAGCCACTCGGTCCTACGAGCAGTACTTC
TRBV27	TRBJ2-2	-	15	-	CASSTYGLPPGELFF	TGTGCCAGCAGCACTTATGGACTTCCTCCCGGGGAGCTGTTTTTT
TRBV6-1	TRBJ1-1	-	13	-	CASSEVVNTEAFF	TGTGCCAGCAGCGAGGTGGTGAACACTGAAGCTTTCTTT
TRBV6-5	TRBJ2-7	-	15	-	CASSYSRGSSYEQYF	TGTGCCAGCAGTTACTCTCGGGGAAGCTCCTACGAGCAGTACTTC
TRBV5-6	TRBJ1-1	few	13	-	CASRLYVNAEAFF	TGTGCCTCGAGACTCTACGTCAACGCTGAAGCTTTCTTT
TRBV5-6	TRBJ2-2	-	15	TRBD1	CASSPTGQGTGELFF	TGTGCCAGCAGCCCGACAGGACAGGGCACCGGGGAGCTGTTTTTT
TRBV25-1	TRBJ2-7	-	13	-	CAVVGPSSYEQYF	TGCGCGGTGGTGGGGCCGAGCTCCTACGAGCAGTACTTC
TRBV4-3	TRBJ1-1	-	14	-	CASSQAWGRTEAFF	TGCGCCAGCAGCCAAGCGTGGGGGCGGACTGAAGCTTTCTTT
TRBV10-3	TRBJ2-1	-	16	TRBD2	CAISESTSGRYNEQFF	TGTGCCATCAGTGAGTCGACTAGCGGGCGTTACAATGAGCAGTTCTTC
TRBV13	TRBJ1-2	few	14	-	CASSFTRTVGGYTF	TGTGCCAGCAGCTTCACACGGACAGTCGGGGGCTACACCTTC
TRBV30	TRBJ1-1	-	16	-	CAWSVRRGRRDTEAFF	TGTGCCTGGAGTGTTAGGAGGGGTCGTAGGGACACTGAAGCTTTCTTT
TRBV29-1	TRBJ2-3	few	14	TRBD2	CSSEAGGGTDTQYF	TGCAGCAGTGAGGCCGGCGGGGGGACAGATACGCAGTATTTT
TRBV27	TRBJ2-2	-	16	TRBD1	CASRGTGMTNTGELFF	TGTGCCAGCCGCGGGACAGGGATGACGAACACCGGGGAGCTGTTTTTT
TRBV5-6	TRBJ1-2	-	16	-	CASSLVPGRKVGGYTF	TGTGCCAGCAGCTTGGTCCCAGGGCGGAAAGTGGGTGGCTACACCTTC
TRBV15	TRBJ1-6	few	15	TRBD1	CATSTGTGYNSPLHF	TGTGCCACCAGCACCGGGACAGGGTATAATTCACCCCTCCACTTT
TRBV28	TRBJ1-5	once	16	-	CASSLIGHQYDQPQHF	TGTGCCAGCAGTTTAATAGGACACCAGTACGATCAGCCCCAGCATTTT
TRBV5-8	TRBJ2-3	-	15	-	CASSFTIPSTDTQYF	TGTGCCAGCAGCTTTACAATACCTAGCACAGATACGCAGTATTTT
TRBV18	TRBJ1-1	-	13	-	CASSPPGTDKAFF	TGTGCCAGCTCACCACCGGGTACAGATAAAGCTTTCTTT
TRBV6-1	TRBJ2-3	once	14	TRBD1	CASKTGSPLDTQYF	TGTGCCAGCAAGACAGGGTCCCCTTTGGATACGCAGTATTTT
TRBV2	TRBJ1-5	-	13	-	CASLLEFNQPQHF	TGTGCCAGCCTCCTTGAGTTCAATCAGCCCCAGCATTTT
TRBV7-2	TRBJ2-7	-	14	-	CASSLSGGSYEQYF	TGTGCCAGCAGCTTATCCGGGGGATCCTACGAGCAGTACTTC